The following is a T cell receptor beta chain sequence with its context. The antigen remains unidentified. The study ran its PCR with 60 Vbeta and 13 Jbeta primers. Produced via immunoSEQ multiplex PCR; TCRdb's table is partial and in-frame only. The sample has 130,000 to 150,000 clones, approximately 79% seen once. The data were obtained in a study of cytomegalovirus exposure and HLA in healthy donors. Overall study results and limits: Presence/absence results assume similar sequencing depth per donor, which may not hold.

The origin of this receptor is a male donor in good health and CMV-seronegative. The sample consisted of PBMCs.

The CDR3 DNA reads TGTGCCAGCAGGTCACAGGGGCGCGGGGAGACCCAGTACTTC. Amino acid sequence: CASRSQGRGETQYF. The chain joins TRBV6-6 to TRBJ2-5, with TRBD1 matching 7 bases. CDR1 is MNHNY and CDR2 is SVGAGI in the germline V gene (reference sequence). The CDR3 runs 14 residues. With 6 bases clipped from V and 5 bases from J, the junction kept 9 bases outside the gene matches.